The 32 T cell receptor beta chains listed next were all sequenced from one sample in a study of vaccination effects on CD4 cells after COVID-19. No cognate antigen is known for these TCRs. Sequencing in the ViraFEST assay came after antigen-specific CD4+ T cells had been expanded with viral peptide pools, which were used to stimulate PBMC. An approximately nine-day culture period preceded the isolation of CD4+ T cells. This individual tested PCR-positive for SARS-CoV-2 infection between March and December 2020. Using immunoSEQ multiplex PCR, the repertoire was profiled, and TCRdb retains in-frame clones only, with some absent. The table lists roughly 54,000 clones, around 80% of them singletons, with about 5% in the top ten. The sample here was CD4+ T cells from PBMCs cultured with HIV peptides, taken before COVID-19 vaccination. Subset here: HIV-1 Nef peptide pool negative control/reference culture. The receptors come from a human donor who had a prior SARS-CoV-2 infection.

This chain uses TRBV28 with TRBJ2-1; D is possibly TRBD2 (5 bases). Germline V gene lookup returns CDR1 MDHEN and CDR2 SYDVKM. The V end lost 3 bases, the J end lost 9 bases, and 9 bases lay between the germline ends. This CDR3 spans 12 amino acids. The CDR3 loop is CASSLRVGEQFF. The DNA for the CDR3 is TGTGCCAGCAGTTTGAGGGTTGGTGAGCAGTTCTTC.

The chain joins TRBV11-3 to TRBJ1-4; TRBD1 matches at 8 bases. The trim removed 5 bases at V and 2 bases at J, leaving 4 bases unmatched. The CDR3 is 15 residues long. Per the germline V gene, CDR1 is SGHNT and CDR2 is YENEEA. For the CDR3, the DNA is TGTGCCAGCAGCCCAGGGGGCCAGACTAATGAAAAACTGTTTTTT. This gives the protein CASSPGGQTNEKLFF.

This clone was counted ten times or more. The identical CDR3 is also encoded by other nucleotide sequences in the sample. The V and J genes are TRBV6-5 and TRBJ2-5, with a weak D call TRBD1 (6 bases). There are 15 residues in the CDR3. Trimming left V 0 bases short and J 4 bases short, with 12 bases between. The germline gives CDR1 MNHEY, CDR2 SVGAGI. The CDR3 loop is CASSYSTGNRETQYF. The CDR3 DNA follows: TGTGCCAGCAGTTACTCAACAGGGAACCGAGAGACCCAGTACTTC.

The rearrangement links TRBV5-1 to TRBJ2-2, with no clear D. V lost 2 bases and J 5 bases, leaving 16 bases between the germline ends. CDR3 size: 16 residues. CDR1 is SGHRS and CDR2 is YFSETQ in the germline V gene. CDR3 bases: TGCGCCAGCAGCTTAAGAAGTCCCAGGCTAACCGGGGAGCTGTTTTTT. It specifies CASSLRSPRLTGELFF. Full variable domain (rest looked up from reference TRBV5-1 and TRBJ2-2): KAGVTQTPRYLIKTRGQQVTLSCSPISGHRSVSWYQQTPGQGLQFLFEYFSETQRNKGNFPGRFSGRQFSNSRSEMNVSTLELGDSALYLCASSLRSPRLTGELFFGEGSRLTVL.

This chain joins TRBV12-3 or TRBV12-4 and TRBJ1-4; D uncertain. V was cut by 2 bases and J by 2 bases, with 3 bases left in between. There are 13 residues in the CDR3. Here the CDR3 DNA reads TGTGCCAGCAGTTTACTTACTAATGAAAAACTGTTTTTT. It encodes CASSLLTNEKLFF.

By share, this clone counts as medium-sized. J is TRBJ1-6 and V is TRBV4-1; D remains ambiguous. Trimming removed 1 base from V and 5 bases from J, with 12 bases in between. CDR1 MGHRA and CDR2 YSYEKL come from the germline V gene. The CDR3 is made up of 16 amino acids. CDR3 protein: CASSQVLDVDNSPLHF. The CDR3 DNA reads TGCGCCAGCAGCCAAGTTTTGGACGTTGATAATTCACCCCTCCACTTT.

V is TRBV6-5 and J is TRBJ1-2; D remains unclear. CDR3 length equals 10 residues. Germline V gives CDR1 MNHEY, CDR2 SVGAGI. Trimming cost V 7 bases and J 5 bases, with 5 bases left between them. In nucleotides, the CDR3 is TGTGCCAGCAAGAGTTATGGCTACACCTTC. Translated: CASKSYGYTF.

The gene calls are TRBV14 and TRBJ2-2; the D is unclear. The germline gives CDR1 SGHDN, CDR2 FVKESK. The germline V and J ends were trimmed by 4 bases and 3 bases, with 18 bases remaining between them. The CDR3 has 17 residues. CDR3 sequence reads: CASSLMGGPAYTGELFF. Written as DNA, the CDR3 is TGTGCCAGCAGCCTCATGGGTGGCCCGGCCTACACCGGGGAGCTGTTTTTT.

This clone was observed a handful of times. V gene TRBV4-2 combines with J gene TRBJ1-6; the match to TRBD1 covers 8 bases. Trimming cost V 0 bases and J 9 bases; bases outside gene matches: 4. The CDR3 totals 15 residues. CDR1 and CDR2 from the germline V gene are LGHNA and YNFKEQ. CDR3 nucleotides: TGTGCCAGCAGCCAAGACACAGGGGGAAGTTCACCCCTCCACTTT. Translation: CASSQDTGGSSPLHF.

This clone was observed a few times. V gene TRBV2 combines with J gene TRBJ2-7; maybe TRBD1 (6 bases). The V end was cut by 5 bases, the J end by 4 bases, with 21 bases between. This CDR3 has 16 amino acids. From germline, CDR1 is SNHLY and CDR2 FYNNEI. The CDR3 sequence: CASSSLDRWGLYEQYF. In nucleotides, the CDR3 is TGTGCCAGCAGTTCACTAGACCGGTGGGGGCTGTACGAGCAGTACTTC. The full variable domain, with the rest looked up from reference TRBV2 and TRBJ2-7, is EPEVTQTPSHQVTQMGQEVILRCVPISNHLYFYWYRQILGQKVEFLVSFYNNEISEKSEIFDDQFSVERPDGSNFTLKIRSTKLEDSAMYFCASSSLDRWGLYEQYFGPGTRLTVT.

The genes are TRBV7-8 and TRBJ1-5, with D perhaps TRBD1 (5 bases). V was pared by 5 bases and J by 2 bases, with 10 bases between. CDR3 length: 14 residues. From germline, CDR1 is SGHVS and CDR2 FQNEAQ. The CDR3 protein is CASSVRGRNQPQHF. The CDR3 DNA reads as TGTGCCAGCAGCGTAAGGGGTCGCAATCAGCCCCAGCATTTT.

A remark on this clone: The junction and the germline gene differ at one end; a read error may be behind it. CDR3 loop: CASSLGTDTEAFF. DNA for the CDR3: TGTGCTAGCAGCCTAGGGACAGATACTGAAGCTTTCTTT. The chain combines TRBV7-7 with TRBJ1-1; TRBD1 aligns across 7 bases. The CDR3 spans 13 residues. The germline V gene encodes CDR1 SSHAT and CDR2 FNYEAQ (reference sequence).

The genes are TRBV5-4 and TRBJ2-5; 8 bases are shared with TRBD2. The CDR3 spans 13 residues. Germline trimming cut 8 bases from V and 2 bases from J; bases unmatched to any gene: 5. Germline V gene sequence: CDR1 SGHNT, CDR2 YYREEE (reference sequence). CDR3 bases: TGTGCCAGTAGCGGGGAGCCGCAAGAGACCCAGTACTTC. Residues: CASSGEPQETQYF.

This rearrangement joins TRBV4-1 to TRBJ1-1; 10 bases fit TRBD1. Germline-derived CDR1 and CDR2 are MGHRA and YSYEKL. The CDR3 totals 18 residues. V gave up 0 bases and J gave up 5 bases; unmatched junction bases: 12. CDR3: CASSQDRFRGTGETEAFF. CDR3 coding DNA: TGCGCCAGCAGCCAAGACAGGTTTCGCGGGACAGGGGAAACTGAAGCTTTCTTT.

The genes are TRBV18 and TRBJ1-5; D is ambiguous. Per the germline V gene, CDR1 is KGHSH and CDR2 is LQKENI. The CDR3 runs to 15 residues. V lost 3 bases and J 0 bases, leaving 9 bases between the germline ends. CDR3 nucleotide sequence: TGTGCCAGCTCACCCCAACAGAATAGCAATCAGCCCCAGCATTTT. This translates into CASSPQQNSNQPQHF.

This clone was observed a handful of times. The chain couples TRBV3-1 (or the pseudogene TRBV3-2) to TRBJ2-5; possibly TRBD2 for D (5 bases). The CDR3 is made up of 15 amino acids. Trimming left V 4 bases short and J 0 bases short, with 12 bases between. The V gene's germline CDR1 is LGHDT and CDR2 YNNKEL (reference sequence). Here the CDR3 reads CASSLPSTNQETQYF. The CDR3 DNA reads TGTGCCAGCAGCCTCCCTAGCACTAACCAAGAGACCCAGTACTTC.

The rearrangement links TRBV5-8 to TRBJ1-2; D gene ambiguous. The CDR3 contains 12 residues. V shed 5 bases and J shed 4 bases, with 9 bases lying between them. The germline V gene encodes CDR1 SGHTS and CDR2 YDEGEE. The CDR3 bases are TGTGCCAGCAGTTTACGGGGCTATGGCTACACCTTC. It yields the protein CASSLRGYGYTF.

V and J are TRBV18 and TRBJ2-7, with 7 bases fitting TRBD1. The trim removed 3 bases at V and 9 bases at J, leaving 14 bases unmatched. Germline V gives CDR1 KGHSH, CDR2 LQKENI. CDR3 length equals 15 residues. CDR3 region: CASSPGTERRGTQYF. The CDR3 nucleotides read TGTGCCAGCTCACCCGGGACAGAACGACGAGGAACGCAGTACTTC.

The genes are TRBV14 and TRBJ2-2; D might be TRBD2 (6 bases). Germline V gives CDR1 SGHDN, CDR2 FVKESK. V was cut by 1 base and J by 0 bases, with 9 bases left in between. This CDR3 region has 16 residues. Here the CDR3 reads CASSQVSSANTGELFF. CDR3 DNA: TGTGCCAGCAGCCAAGTGTCTAGCGCGAACACCGGGGAGCTGTTTTTT.

The rearrangement uses TRBV9 and TRBJ2-5, with a weak D call TRBD2 (6 bases). Deletions cut 1 base from V and 0 bases from J, with 19 bases between. The CDR3 extends over 18 amino acids. From germline, CDR1 is SGDLS and CDR2 YYNGEE. The CDR3 DNA sequence: TGTGCCAGCAGCGTAAAGGGCTGGGGTAGCGGAGACCAAGAGACCCAGTACTTC. This translates into CASSVKGWGSGDQETQYF.

The chain carries TRBV18 and TRBJ1-5; TRBD1 matches 7 bases. CDR3 length: 16 amino acids. Trimming cost V 1 base and J 1 base; bases outside gene matches: 4. Germline CDR1 reads KGHSH; CDR2 reads LQKENI. DNA for the CDR3: TGTGCCAGCTCACCACGGGCAGGGGGGAGCAATCAGCCCCAGCATTTT. It encodes CASSPRAGGSNQPQHF.

This chain uses TRBV23-1 with TRBJ1-2; D is perhaps TRBD1 (6 bases). TRBV23-1 is sorted into the ORF group, with uncertain function. Trimming left V 0 bases short and J 6 bases short, with 11 bases between. The CDR3 is 14 amino acids. The DNA for the CDR3 is TGCGCCAGCAGTCAATCGGGACATTTAGATGGCTACACCTTC. It specifies CASSQSGHLDGYTF.

This rearrangement joins TRBV7-2 to TRBJ2-1; D remains ambiguous. Germline V gene lookup returns CDR1 SGHTA and CDR2 FQGNSA. The CDR3 extends over 13 amino acids. The germline V and J ends were trimmed by 3 bases and 5 bases, with 8 bases remaining between them. The CDR3: CASSFGRNNEQFF. As DNA, the CDR3 is TGTGCCAGCAGCTTCGGACGTAACAATGAGCAGTTCTTC.

The chain combines TRBV18 with TRBJ2-2; D uncertain. CDR3 length: 15 amino acids. With 5 bases removed from V and 4 bases from J, the gap between germline ends came to 14 bases. Germline CDR1 and CDR2: KGHSH and LQKENI. The DNA of the CDR3 is TGTGCCAGCTCAGACCGGGTTTTGGGCACCGGGGAGCTGTTTTTT. Its protein is CASSDRVLGTGELFF.

The gene calls are TRBV30 and TRBJ2-5, with 7 bases fitting TRBD2. Germline V CDR1 and CDR2: GTSNPN, SVGIG (reference sequence). The CDR3 covers 13 residues. J was trimmed by 7 bases and V by 1 base; bases with no gene match: 6. For the CDR3, the DNA is TGTGCCTGGAGTGGGGGCGGGGGAGGGACCCAGTACTTC. This sequence encodes CAWSGGGGGTQYF.

The V gene is TRBV7-9, the J gene TRBJ2-2; 8 positions agree with TRBD1. The CDR3 has 14 amino acids. V was clipped by 2 bases and J by 5 bases; unmatched bases: 1. From germline, CDR1 is SEHNR and CDR2 FQNEAQ (reference sequence). CDR3 DNA: TGTGCCAGCAGCTTACAGGGGGCAACCGGGGAGCTGTTTTTT. Residues: CASSLQGATGELFF.

The gene calls are TRBV2 and TRBJ1-4; no reliable D call. CDR1 and CDR2 from the germline V gene are SNHLY and FYNNEI. The CDR3 sequence is 15 residues long. Trimming took 6 bases from V and 6 from J, leaving 17 bases between them. CDR3 residues: CASSRSRGADEKLFF. CDR3 in DNA: TGTGCCAGCAGCCGAAGCCGGGGTGCCGATGAAAAACTGTTTTTT.

This chain's CDR3 is CAISGGAALNYGYTF. CDR3 nucleotides: TGTGCCATCAGTGGAGGGGCAGCTCTTAACTATGGCTACACCTTC. J is TRBJ1-2 and V is TRBV10-3, with a tentative D call TRBD1 (5 bases). The CDR3 has 15 residues. Germline V lookup: CDR1 ENHRY, CDR2 SYGVKD. With 4 bases removed from V and 1 base from J, the gap between germline ends came to 13 bases.

Worth noting for this clone: One junction end does not reproduce the germline sequence, and a read error may be involved. This chain uses TRBV11-2 with TRBJ1-2; D is undetermined. This CDR3 is built from 13 residues. The germline CDR1 and CDR2 sequences are SGHAT and FQNNGV. This CDR3 is CASSLDQGQAASF. For the CDR3, the DNA is TGTGCCAGCAGCTTAGATCAAGGGCAGGCCGCCTCCTTC.

The chain uses TRBV7-2 and TRBJ1-5; 12 nucleotides align to TRBD1. In germline, CDR1 is SGHTA, CDR2 FQGNSA. This CDR3 is 15 amino acids long. Trimming at V came to 3 bases and at J to 6 bases, leaving 3 bases not matched to a gene. CDR3 DNA sequence: TGTGCCAGCAGCTTGGGACAGGGGGCAGGTCAGCCCCAGCATTTT. Translation gives CASSLGQGAGQPQHF.

The V gene is TRBV11-3, the J gene TRBJ2-7; tentatively, D is TRBD2 (5 bases). Germline loops: CDR1 SGHNT, CDR2 YENEEA. V was clipped by 4 bases and J by 4 bases, with 8 bases between them. The CDR3 has 12 residues. As DNA, the CDR3 is TGTGCCAGCAGCTCCAGGAGGTACGAGCAGTACTTC. The encoded protein is CASSSRRYEQYF.

J is TRBJ1-1 and V is TRBV10-3; possibly TRBD1 for D (6 bases). The CDR3 contains 14 residues. Germline values: CDR1 ENHRY, CDR2 SYGVKD. V was cut by 6 bases and J by 4 bases, with 15 bases left in between. This CDR3 is CAIREWTDRTEAFF. For the CDR3, the DNA is TGTGCCATCAGGGAATGGACAGATCGCACTGAAGCTTTCTTT.